What follows are 10 T cell receptor beta chains derived from one specimen sequenced in a study of T cells in Graves' hyperthyroidism and ophthalmopathy. Researchers amplified the TCR beta CDR3 regions from RNA transcripts. Researchers ran a first-round RT-PCR on the TCR CDR3 using the HTBI primer set. TCRdb recomputed calls from the multiplex PCR reads with MiXCR, one row per CDR3 protein. The sample shows roughly 420,000 distinct CDR3 sequences, around a sixth of them seen only once. Sequenced input: blood. The receptors here all came from a young woman with Graves' hyperthyroidism.

This clonotype was seen many times. The genes are TRBV10-3 and TRBJ2-5; no definite D call. V lost 6 bases and J lost 5, with 16 bases in between. The CDR3 sequence is 14 residues long. Germline assignment: CDR1 ENHRY and CDR2 SYGVKD. The CDR3: CAIRPPGAGETQYF. CDR3 coding DNA: TGTGCCATCAGGCCCCCAGGAGCCGGGGAGACCCAGTACTTC.

A remark on this clonotype: The junction departs from germline at one end; a sequencing error may be responsible. The rearrangement links TRBV13 to TRBJ2-1; perhaps TRBD1 as D (6 bases). CDR1 PRHDT and CDR2 FYEKMQ come from the germline V gene (reference sequence). There are 15 residues in the CDR3. The CDR3 protein is CASSQELPGVNEQFF. The CDR3, as DNA: TGCGCCAGCAGCCAAGAACTCCCAGGGGTCAATGAGCAGTTCTTC.

This sequence joins TRBV28 and TRBJ1-2, with 7 bases matching TRBD1. The CDR3 covers 13 residues. The V segment lost 5 bases and the J segment 6 bases; nucleotides outside the gene matches: 6. Germline-derived CDR1 and CDR2 are MDHEN and SYDVKM. CDR3 in DNA: TGTGCCAGCAGTATAAGGGGGCGGCATGGCTACACCTTC. Translating gives CASSIRGRHGYTF.

The chain uses TRBV19 and TRBJ1-1; a weak D match, TRBD1 (5 bases). Germline CDR1 is LNHDA and CDR2 is SQIVND (reference sequence). Trimming pared 5 bases from V and 5 bases from J, leaving 15 bases between. The CDR3 has 14 amino acids. The CDR3 DNA sequence: TGTGCCAGTAGTGCTATCGGAGGGGCAACTGAAGCTTTCTTT. It encodes CASSAIGGATEAFF.

This clonotype was recorded at least ten times. This chain uses TRBV2 with TRBJ1-5; D is ambiguous. The V end lost 6 bases, the J end lost 5 bases, and 11 bases lay between the germline ends. Germline CDR1 SNHLY, CDR2 FYNNEI. The length of the CDR3 is 13 residues. The CDR3 bases are TGTGCCAGCAGGGTCCAGGTTGATCAGCCCCAGCATTTT. It specifies CASRVQVDQPQHF.

This clonotype came up many times. This chain connects TRBV9 to TRBJ2-5; unclear D gene. The CDR3 has 14 amino acids. Trimming took off 4 bases at V and 1 base at J, with 11 bases between the two ends. Germline CDR1 reads SGDLS; CDR2 reads YYNGEE. The CDR3 region has the DNA TGTGCCAGCAGCAATCCCAGTTCCCAAGAGACCCAGTACTTC. Protein sequence: CASSNPSSQETQYF.

There are many counts of this clonotype. The chain has TRBV20-1 and TRBJ2-6, with D uncertain. The CDR3 is made up of 15 amino acids. Germline V gene sequence: CDR1 DFQATT, CDR2 SNEGSKA (reference sequence). The V end lost 1 base, the J end lost 0 bases, and 7 bases lay between the germline ends. CDR3 loop: CSARGGSSGANVLTF. CDR3 coding DNA: TGCAGTGCTAGAGGGGGAAGCTCTGGGGCCAACGTCCTGACTTTC.

Only one count was recorded for this clonotype. The chain has TRBV5-1 and TRBJ2-5, with 10 nucleotides matching TRBD1. This CDR3 comprises 13 residues. Germline CDR1 is SGHRS and CDR2 is YFSETQ. The ends lost 3 bases at V and 7 bases at J; junction bases unmatched: 3. The CDR3 loop is CASSWDRGRTQYF. For the CDR3, the DNA is TGCGCCAGCAGCTGGGACAGGGGCCGGACCCAGTACTTC. Full variable domain (outside the CDR3, taken from reference TRBV5-1 and TRBJ2-5): KAGVTQTPRYLIKTRGQQVTLSCSPISGHRSVSWYQQTPGQGLQFLFEYFSETQRNKGNFPGRFSGRQFSNSRSEMNVSTLELGDSALYLCASSWDRGRTQYFGPGTRLLVL.

This clonotype was detected only once. The chain uses TRBV20-1 and TRBJ2-1, with a tentative D call TRBD1 (5 bases). Trimming cost V 6 bases and J 4 bases, with 25 bases left between them. CDR3 length equals 17 residues. Germline assignment: CDR1 DFQATT and CDR2 SNEGSKA (reference sequence). The CDR3 loop is CSADPPRVSERYNEQFF. CDR3 coding DNA: TGCAGTGCCGACCCCCCCAGGGTCTCAGAACGTTACAATGAGCAGTTCTTC.

This clonotype was observed many times. One junction end disagrees with the germline gene, perhaps due to a read error. This rearrangement joins TRBV13 to TRBJ2-1; 15 nucleotides align to TRBD2. The CDR3 extends over 15 amino acids. Per germline, CDR1 PRHDT and CDR2 FYEKMQ (reference sequence). CDR3 in DNA: TGCGCCAGCAGCTTGGGACTAGCGGGGGGCAATGAGCAGTTCTTC. It yields the protein CASSLGLAGGNEQFF.